The 27 T cell receptor beta chains presented below share a single source sample, sequenced in a study of cytomegalovirus exposure and HLA in healthy donors. Assay used: immunoSEQ multiplex PCR; TCRdb lists only in-frame clones, some missing. The data contain about 130,000 clones, about 94% of them singletons. Sequenced: PBMCs. The receptor set was obtained from a woman between 18 and 29 years old in good health and CMV-seronegative.

The chain has TRBV5-1 and TRBJ2-7; 9 bases agree with TRBD1. V lost 0 bases to trimming and J lost 5 bases; unmatched junction nucleotides: 6. From germline, CDR1 is SGHRS and CDR2 YFSETQ. This CDR3 contains 15 residues. The CDR3 spells CASSLGDRDRDEQYF. DNA for the CDR3: TGCGCCAGCAGCTTGGGGGACAGGGACCGCGACGAGCAGTACTTC.

Written as DNA, the CDR3 is TGTGCCAGCAGCGCTCGGGAGTACTCGGGCAATGAGCAGTTCTTC. Translating gives CASSAREYSGNEQFF. This rearrangement joins TRBV9 to TRBJ2-1; a weak D match, TRBD2 (6 bases). V was clipped by 3 bases and J by 6 bases, with 16 bases between them. Germline loops: CDR1 SGDLS, CDR2 YYNGEE. The CDR3 has 15 amino acids.

The chain combines TRBV7-3 with TRBJ2-1; TRBD2 matches 12 bases. Germline values: CDR1 SGHTA, CDR2 FQGTGA. Losses at the gene ends were 3 bases for V and 5 bases for J; bases not matched to a gene: 2. The CDR3 runs 15 residues. The CDR3 region is CASSFGTSGHNEQFF. The CDR3 DNA follows: TGTGCCAGCAGCTTCGGGACTAGCGGGCACAATGAGCAGTTCTTC. Full variable domain (remainder filled in from reference TRBV7-3 and TRBJ2-1): GAGVSQTPSNKVTEKGKYVELRCDPISGHTALYWYRQSLGQGPEFLIYFQGTGAADDSGLPNDRFFAVRPEGSVSTLKIQRTERGDSAVYLCASSFGTSGHNEQFFGPGTRLTVL.

This clone was seen more than once but under ten times. The chain is built from TRBV30 and TRBJ2-1, with 10 bases lining up with TRBD2. The trim removed 0 bases at V and 5 bases at J, leaving 13 bases unmatched. CDR3 length: 18 amino acids. CDR1 is GTSNPN, CDR2 SVGIG, per germline (reference sequence). The CDR3 DNA follows: TGTGCCTGGAGTGTATTCTCGGGAGGGGGACTAGCGAACAATGAGCAGTTCTTC. Translated, it gives CAWSVFSGGGLANNEQFF.

The V call is TRBV30, the J call TRBJ1-1; perhaps TRBD1 as D (5 bases). The CDR3 is 14 amino acids. V was cut by 3 bases and J by 10 bases, with 21 bases left in between. The V gene's germline CDR1 is GTSNPN and CDR2 SVGIG (reference sequence). This CDR3 reads CAWSPQSLGLGAFF. The CDR3 DNA reads TGTGCCTGGAGCCCACAATCCCTGGGACTGGGAGCTTTCTTT.

This sequence joins TRBV5-1 and TRBJ1-2, with D uncertain. The germline V gene encodes CDR1 SGHRS and CDR2 YFSETQ. The CDR3 consists of 12 residues. The V gene lost 0 bases and the J gene lost 6 bases, with 6 bases spanning the gap. This chain's CDR3 is CASSLGDHGYTF. The CDR3 DNA reads as TGCGCCAGCAGCTTGGGCGATCATGGCTACACCTTC.

The chain joins TRBV27 to TRBJ2-1, with 10 nucleotides matching TRBD2. J gave up 0 bases and V 5 bases, and 4 bases lay outside the gene matches. The length of the CDR3 is 16 residues. Germline lookup yields CDR1 MNHEY and CDR2 SMNVEV (reference sequence). CDR3 sequence: CASSLAGVSSYNEQFF. CDR3 bases: TGTGCCAGCAGTCTAGCGGGGGTAAGCTCCTACAATGAGCAGTTCTTC.

This sequence joins TRBV30 and TRBJ2-4; TRBD1 is a possible D gene (5 bases). The CDR3 spans 16 residues. Germline V CDR1 and CDR2: GTSNPN, SVGIG (reference sequence). Trimming pared 0 bases from V and 0 bases from J, leaving 12 bases between. The CDR3 loop reads CAWSVYRPLAKNIQYF. In DNA, the CDR3 is TGTGCCTGGAGTGTATACAGGCCCCTAGCCAAAAACATTCAGTACTTC.

This clone has at least ten counts. The rearrangement links TRBV5-1 to TRBJ2-7; the match to TRBD2 covers 10 bases. Germline CDR1 is SGHRS and CDR2 is YFSETQ. This CDR3 spans 15 amino acids. V lost 3 bases and J lost 5; bases outside the gene matches: 8. The chain's CDR3 is CASSWSLAGQNEQYF. CDR3 nucleotide sequence: TGCGCCAGCAGCTGGTCACTAGCGGGGCAGAACGAGCAGTACTTC.

The chain couples TRBV7-2 to TRBJ2-1; 8 positions agree with TRBD2. The V segment lost 0 bases and the J segment 6 bases; nucleotides outside the gene matches: 1. The CDR3 sequence is 14 residues long. Germline V gene sequence: CDR1 SGHTA, CDR2 FQGNSA. CDR3 in amino acids: CASSLASGSNEQFF. CDR3 sequence (DNA): TGTGCCAGCAGCTTAGCAAGCGGGAGCAATGAGCAGTTCTTC.

This clone was observed a single time. V usage is TRBV25-1 and J usage is TRBJ2-1; 8 positions agree with TRBD2. Germline CDR1 is MGHDK and CDR2 is SYGVNS. V was clipped by 3 bases and J by 5 bases; unmatched bases: 6. This CDR3 contains 15 residues. CDR3 in amino acids: CASSDYGRADNEQFF. The DNA of the CDR3 is TGTGCCAGCAGTGATTACGGGAGGGCCGACAATGAGCAGTTCTTC.

The rearrangement uses TRBV5-4 and TRBJ1-4; 7 positions match TRBD1. Germline CDR1 reads SGHNT; CDR2 reads YYREEE (reference sequence). J gave up 0 bases and V 2 bases, and 4 bases lay outside the gene matches. The CDR3 consists of 16 residues. The CDR3 loop reads CASSFGTAATNEKLFF. CDR3 DNA: TGTGCCAGCAGCTTTGGGACAGCTGCAACTAATGAAAAACTGTTTTTT.

The chain employs TRBV7-3 and TRBJ2-1; TRBD2 might be the D (6 bases). The V end lost 8 bases, the J end lost 0 bases, and 8 bases lay between the germline ends. The CDR3 has 13 amino acids. Germline values: CDR1 SGHTA, CDR2 FQGTGA. CDR3 in amino acids: CASGGSSYNEQFF. CDR3 sequence (DNA): TGTGCCAGCGGGGGGAGCTCCTACAATGAGCAGTTCTTC.

The V gene is TRBV9, the J gene TRBJ2-1, with 10 nucleotides matching TRBD2. The V gene end was trimmed by 2 bases and the J gene end by 5 bases; junction bases not matched to a gene: 13. CDR1 SGDLS and CDR2 YYNGEE come from the germline V gene. This CDR3 contains 18 residues. The DNA for the CDR3 is TGTGCCAGCAGCGTGGGACTAGCGCGAGGCCCTGTGAACAATGAGCAGTTCTTC. This codes for CASSVGLARGPVNNEQFF.

V is TRBV7-3 and J is TRBJ2-1; D is possibly TRBD2 (7 bases). The V end lost 8 bases, the J end lost 3 bases, and 17 bases lay between the germline ends. There are 15 residues in the CDR3. Germline-derived CDR1 and CDR2 are SGHTA and FQGTGA. The CDR3 nucleotides are TGTGCCAGCTCATCGGGCGGGGGACACTACAATGAGCAGTTCTTC. This codes for CASSSGGGHYNEQFF. Filled out from reference TRBV7-3 and TRBJ2-1, the complete variable domain reads GAGVSQTPSNKVTEKGKYVELRCDPISGHTALYWYRQSLGQGPEFLIYFQGTGAADDSGLPNDRFFAVRPEGSVSTLKIQRTERGDSAVYLCASSSGGGHYNEQFFGPGTRLTVL.

In this sample, this clone turned up once. The genes are TRBV5-1 and TRBJ2-1; TRBD2 aligns across 8 bases. V shed 2 bases and J 0 bases; nucleotides not matched to a gene: 7. Per the germline V gene, CDR1 is SGHRS and CDR2 is YFSETQ. The CDR3 sequence is 17 residues long. For the CDR3, the DNA is TGCGCCAGCAGCTTCTTCTCTGGGACTAGCTCCTACAATGAGCAGTTCTTC. The encoded protein is CASSFFSGTSSYNEQFF.

The chain uses TRBV11-2 and TRBJ1-1; no reliable D call. The CDR3 totals 13 residues. V was cut by 7 bases and J by 4 bases, with 13 bases left in between. The germline V gene encodes CDR1 SGHAT and CDR2 FQNNGV. The CDR3 reads CASTPFTSTEAFF. The CDR3 DNA follows: TGTGCCAGCACCCCCTTTACGAGCACTGAAGCTTTCTTT.

This clone has a handful of counts. This chain connects TRBV29-1 to TRBJ2-7; weak D call: TRBD1 (6 bases). From germline, CDR1 is SQVTM and CDR2 ANQGSEA. This CDR3 region has 12 residues. Deletions cut 7 bases from V and 1 base from J, with 11 bases between. CDR3 region: CSGTGQSYEQYF. The CDR3, as DNA: TGCAGCGGAACTGGACAGTCCTACGAGCAGTACTTC.

The chain is built from TRBV4-2 and TRBJ2-1, with D possibly being TRBD2 (6 bases). V dropped 1 base and J dropped 8 bases, with 15 bases sitting between them. The CDR3 runs 15 residues. The germline CDR1 and CDR2 sequences are LGHNA and YNFKEQ. The DNA for the CDR3 is TGTGCCAGCAGCCAAGTTGAAAAAGGAGGGCATGAGCAGTTCTTC. Residues: CASSQVEKGGHEQFF.

The rearrangement joins TRBV9 to TRBJ2-1; 11 bases match TRBD2. CDR1 and CDR2 (germline): SGDLS, YYNGEE. The CDR3 is 14 amino acids. The J segment lost 8 bases and the V segment lost 3 bases, leaving 4 bases of the junction unmatched. CDR3 region: CASSDSGGADEQFF. Written as DNA, the CDR3 is TGTGCCAGCAGCGATAGCGGGGGGGCAGATGAGCAGTTCTTC.

The chain carries TRBV6-5 and TRBJ1-2; 10 bases fit TRBD1. Germline trimming cut 7 bases from V and 7 bases from J; bases unmatched to any gene: 12. Germline-derived CDR1 and CDR2 are MNHEY and SVGAGI. CDR3 size: 15 residues. The chain's CDR3 is CASKRTGTGDGGYTF. CDR3 in DNA: TGTGCCAGCAAACGCACTGGGACAGGGGACGGTGGCTACACCTTC.

The chain uses TRBV9 and TRBJ1-4, with D unclear. In germline, CDR1 is SGDLS, CDR2 YYNGEE. V lost 3 bases to trimming and J lost 0 bases, with 9 bases between them. CDR3 length equals 15 residues. CDR3 in amino acids: CASSASGATNEKLFF. The CDR3 DNA follows: TGTGCCAGCAGCGCCTCAGGTGCAACTAATGAAAAACTGTTTTTT.

The gene calls are TRBV4-1 and TRBJ2-5, with 7 bases that match TRBD2. The CDR3 is made up of 15 amino acids. Germline V gene lookup returns CDR1 MGHRA and CDR2 YSYEKL. V dropped 0 bases and J dropped 2; count of bases not matched to a gene: 3. The CDR3 protein is CASSQDWDYQETQYF. The CDR3 bases are TGCGCCAGCAGCCAAGATTGGGACTATCAAGAGACCCAGTACTTC.

The chain joins TRBV6-6 to TRBJ1-2, with D possibly being TRBD1 (6 bases). The CDR3 is 13 amino acids. The V end lost 5 bases, the J end lost 6 bases, and 13 bases lay between the germline ends. From germline, CDR1 is MNHNY and CDR2 SVGAGI (reference sequence). DNA for the CDR3: TGTGCCAGCAGTATCACAGGGTACGATGGCTACACCTTC. This translates into CASSITGYDGYTF.

The chain links TRBV6-5 to TRBJ2-3; 14 nucleotides align to TRBD2. The CDR3 is made up of 16 amino acids. Trimming at V came to 4 bases and at J to 5 bases, leaving 5 bases not matched to a gene. Germline CDR1 reads MNHEY; CDR2 reads SVGAGI. As DNA, the CDR3 is TGTGCCAGCAGTTCGACTAGCGGGGGGGGATTAGATACGCAGTATTTT. Amino acid sequence: CASSSTSGGGLDTQYF.

This chain links TRBV5-5 with TRBJ1-1, with D tentatively TRBD1 (5 bases). V dropped 2 bases and J dropped 1 base, with 9 bases sitting between them. The CDR3 has 14 residues. CDR1 and CDR2 (germline): SGHKS, YYEKEE (reference sequence). The CDR3 bases are TGTGCCAGCAGCTTTTGGGGGGGGAACACTGAAGCTTTCTTT. It is translated as CASSFWGGNTEAFF.

The chain uses TRBV30 and TRBJ2-3, with TRBD2 identical over 11 bases. This CDR3 comprises 16 residues. J gave up 6 bases and V 0 bases, and 8 bases lay outside the gene matches. The germline gives CDR1 GTSNPN, CDR2 SVGIG (reference sequence). The CDR3 DNA follows: TGTGCCTGGAGTGTAGGGAATAGCGGGGGGGTCGATACGCAGTATTTT. Amino acids: CAWSVGNSGGVDTQYF.